The sequence of this TCR beta chain was determined in a study of T-cell reconstitution after alpha-beta-depleted transplantation in children. This clonotype turned up a few times. TCRbeta library construction was performed incorporating unique molecular identifiers. TCRdb fed the PCR reads into MiXCR, producing one record per CDR3 protein. The sample yields around 400,000 distinct CDR3 sequences, about a tenth seen once. This CDR3 region has 15 residues. The V gene lost 1 base and the J gene lost 6 bases, with 15 bases spanning the gap. The germline gives CDR1 MGHRA, CDR2 YSYEKL. The specimen was PBMCs from the stem cell graft donor, collected from the stem cell graft. This receptor was taken from a human donor who donated a stem cell graft to a child with acute myeloid leukemia. The rearrangement uses TRBV4-1 and TRBJ1-2, with D hard to call. CDR3 region: CASSQVSQTKDGYTF. DNA for the CDR3: TGCGCCAGCAGCCAAGTGTCTCAAACGAAGGATGGCTACACCTTC.